The 21 T cell receptor beta chains below all came from one sample that was sequenced in a study of siplizumab effects on memory and regulatory T cells. The method was immunoSEQ multiplex PCR; TCRdb's version includes in-frame clones alone and lacks a portion of them. This sample has tens of thousands of clones; just over 95% occur once, and the top ten carry about 0.1%. Sequenced: naive CD8+ T cells sorted from blood. The receptors come from a human donor in good health.

The chain combines TRBV5-5 with TRBJ2-3; 11 bases fit TRBD2. This CDR3 is built from 15 residues. Germline V CDR1 and CDR2: SGHKS, YYEKEE (reference sequence). Losses at the gene ends were 4 bases for V and 2 bases for J; bases not matched to a gene: 3. The CDR3 DNA reads TGTGCCAGCAGCCTTAGCGGGGGGGCCACAGATACGCAGTATTTT. Translation gives CASSLSGGATDTQYF.

The V and J genes are TRBV15 and TRBJ2-1, with D perhaps given as TRBD1 or TRBD2 (7 bases each). CDR3 length equals 16 residues. Germline values: CDR1 LNHNV, CDR2 YYDKDF (reference sequence). V was pared by 2 bases and J by 9 bases, with 20 bases between. The CDR3 DNA follows: TGTGCCACCAGCAGACCAAATCAGGGGGGGCTAAGTGAGCAGTTCTTC. As protein: CATSRPNQGGLSEQFF.

The rearrangement uses TRBV6-1 and TRBJ2-5; TRBD2 aligns across 7 bases. The tail of the sequence fits TRBJ2-7 better, so the J call may be wrong. Germline V gene lookup returns CDR1 MNHNS and CDR2 SASEGT. The CDR3 loop spans 13 amino acids. This CDR3 reads CAGGVWGIDEQYF. The CDR3 DNA sequence: TGTGCCGGGGGGGTCTGGGGCATCGACGAGCAGTACTTC.

J is TRBJ2-7 and V is TRBV6-1; 13 nucleotides match TRBD2. Per germline, CDR1 MNHNS and CDR2 SASEGT. The V and J ends lost 2 bases and 3 bases, in that order; junction bases with no gene match: 4. CDR3 length: 16 amino acids. CDR3 coding DNA: TGTGCCAGCAGTGAATGGACTAGCGGGGGATACTACGAGCAGTACTTC. It codes for CASSEWTSGGYYEQYF.

The gene calls are TRBV11-1 and TRBJ2-5; either TRBD1 or TRBD2 may fit D (5 bases each). This CDR3 has 14 residues. Germline assignment: CDR1 SGHAT and CDR2 FQDESV (reference sequence). V dropped 6 bases and J dropped 2 bases, with 13 bases sitting between them. CDR3 sequence reads: CASSPPGRQETQYF. The CDR3 DNA is TGTGCCAGCAGTCCGCCGGGACGGCAAGAGACCCAGTACTTC. The variable domain in full, completed from reference TRBV11-1 and TRBJ2-5, reads EAEVAQSPRYKITEKSQAVAFWCDPISGHATLYWYRQILGQGPELLVQFQDESVVDDSQLPKDRFSAERLKGVDSTLKIQPAELGDSAMYLCASSPPGRQETQYFGPGTRLLVL.

J is TRBJ1-5 and V is TRBV15; 8 bases agree with TRBD1. This CDR3 is built from 14 residues. The junction had 7 bases not matched to a gene; V was cut back by 5 bases and J by 7 bases. Per the germline V gene, CDR1 is LNHNV and CDR2 is YYDKDF (reference sequence). The CDR3 nucleotides are TGTGCCACCAGCGCAGGGGGCGCCGGACAGCCCCAGCATTTT. This translates into CATSAGGAGQPQHF. The whole variable domain, remainder taken from reference TRBV15 and TRBJ1-5, is DAMVIQNPRYQVTQFGKPVTLSCSQTLNHNVMYWYQQKSSQAPKLLFHYYDKDFNNEADTPDNFQSRRPNTSFCFLDIRSPGLGDTAMYLCATSAGGAGQPQHFGDGTRLSIL.

V and J are TRBV19 and TRBJ2-7; D gene uncertain. Germline V CDR1 and CDR2: LNHDA, SQIVND (reference sequence). This CDR3 spans 13 amino acids. The V end lost 4 bases, the J end lost 0 bases, and 7 bases lay between the germline ends. The CDR3 coding sequence is TGTGCCAGTAGTAACAGAATCTCCTACGAGCAGTACTTC. Residues: CASSNRISYEQYF.

This clone was seen a single time. The chain combines TRBV30 with TRBJ1-4; TRBD1 matches at 8 bases. With V trimmed by 7 bases and J by 7 bases, 5 bases remained unmatched. In germline, CDR1 is GTSNPN, CDR2 SVGIG (reference sequence). This CDR3 region has 12 residues. CDR3 sequence (DNA): TGTGCCTTGACAGGGGATCGTGAAAAACTGTTTTTT. This translates into CALTGDREKLFF.

The chain recombines TRBV7-9 with TRBJ2-2; tentatively, D is TRBD1 or TRBD2 (5 bases each). The CDR3 has 16 residues. Trimming cost V 5 bases and J 3 bases, with 16 bases left between them. CDR1 and CDR2 (germline): SEHNR, FQNEAQ (reference sequence). The CDR3 region is CASSLPRDRDTGELFF. Written as DNA, the CDR3 is TGTGCCAGCAGCCTCCCCCGGGACCGAGACACCGGGGAGCTGTTTTTT.

V and J are TRBV7-9 and TRBJ2-3; D ambiguous. V was cut by 4 bases and J by 4 bases, with 6 bases left in between. This CDR3 has 12 residues. Germline V gene data show CDR1 as SEHNR and CDR2 as FQNEAQ (reference sequence). The CDR3, as DNA: TGTGCCAGCAGCTCACTCCCAGATACGCAGTATTTT. Its protein product is CASSSLPDTQYF.

The V call is TRBV5-1, the J call TRBJ2-1, with 8 bases lining up with TRBD2. This CDR3 has 14 amino acids. Germline V gives CDR1 SGHRS, CDR2 YFSETQ. V dropped 9 bases and J dropped 6; count of bases not matched to a gene: 11. CDR3 sequence: CATHGGASGNEQFF. CDR3 bases: TGCGCCACACACGGGGGGGCCTCAGGCAATGAGCAGTTCTTC. Drawing the rest from reference TRBV5-1 and TRBJ2-1, the complete variable domain is KAGVTQTPRYLIKTRGQQVTLSCSPISGHRSVSWYQQTPGQGLQFLFEYFSETQRNKGNFPGRFSGRQFSNSRSEMNVSTLELGDSALYLCATHGGASGNEQFFGPGTRLTVL.

This clone was recorded only once. V is TRBV9 and J is TRBJ2-7; unclear D gene. The germline CDR1 and CDR2 sequences are SGDLS and YYNGEE. The CDR3 consists of 13 residues. V was shortened by 4 bases and J by 3 bases, with 11 bases between the two germline ends. CDR3 DNA sequence: TGTGCCAGCAGCCCCGAGGATGGCTACGAGCAGTACTTC. Its translation: CASSPEDGYEQYF.

The chain uses TRBV2 and TRBJ2-1, with D possibly TRBD2 on 5 matching bases. Germline-derived CDR1 and CDR2 are SNHLY and FYNNEI. Trimming took 6 bases from V and 2 from J, leaving 14 bases between them. The CDR3 loop spans 15 amino acids. The CDR3 DNA reads as TGTGCCAGCAGCGCGCGGGTGCAAACCTACAATGAGCAGTTCTTC. Residues: CASSARVQTYNEQFF.

The chain links TRBV5-6 to TRBJ2-3, with D maybe TRBD1 (5 bases). CDR3 length: 16 amino acids. CDR1 and CDR2 from the germline V gene are SGHDT and YYEEEE. V gave up 3 bases and J gave up 2 bases, with 16 bases separating them. CDR3 bases: TGTGCCAGCAGCTCCCAAGGCCAGGGATACACAGATACGCAGTATTTT. This translates into CASSSQGQGYTDTQYF.

This chain joins TRBV12-5 and TRBJ2-7; D not certain. The CDR3 extends over 12 amino acids. The ends were cut back, 6 bases at V and 0 bases at J, with 6 bases in the middle. Per germline, CDR1 LGHNT and CDR2 FRNRAP. CDR3 sequence: CASGPTSYEQYF. The CDR3 DNA is TGTGCTAGTGGCCCCACCTCCTACGAGCAGTACTTC.

The chain links TRBV7-9 to TRBJ1-6; D is ambiguous. The germline V and J ends were trimmed by 8 bases and 1 base, with 6 bases remaining between them. The CDR3 has 13 amino acids. In germline, CDR1 is SEHNR, CDR2 FQNEAQ (reference sequence). CDR3 sequence: CASADSYNSPLHF. CDR3 nucleotides: TGTGCCAGCGCGGATTCCTATAATTCACCCCTCCACTTT.

V and J are TRBV9 and TRBJ2-2; 7 bases match TRBD1. Trimming took 0 bases from V and 3 from J; bases not matched to a gene: 2. Per germline, CDR1 SGDLS and CDR2 YYNGEE. The CDR3 consists of 15 residues. The CDR3 nucleotides read TGTGCCAGCAGCGTAGAGGGGGCGCACACCGGGGAGCTGTTTTTT. Translating gives CASSVEGAHTGELFF.

This clone was recorded once. The rearrangement links TRBV7-9 to TRBJ2-7; TRBD1 is a possible D gene (6 bases). V lost 6 bases, J lost 0 bases, and 9 bases lay in between. Germline values: CDR1 SEHNR, CDR2 FQNEAQ (reference sequence). The CDR3 covers 13 residues. CDR3: CASRTGHSYEQYF. The CDR3 DNA reads as TGTGCCAGCAGAACGGGACACTCCTACGAGCAGTACTTC.

The chain recombines TRBV7-9 with TRBJ2-3; possible D gene TRBD2, 5 bases. There are 14 residues in the CDR3. Trimming stripped 5 bases from V and 5 bases from J, with 14 bases between. Germline V gene data show CDR1 as SEHNR and CDR2 as FQNEAQ (reference sequence). The CDR3 is CASSADLLEDTQYF. The DNA of the CDR3 is TGTGCCAGCAGCGCGGACTTATTAGAAGATACGCAGTATTTT.

V usage is TRBV9 and J usage is TRBJ2-5, with D uncertain. CDR3 length: 11 residues. Per the germline V gene, CDR1 is SGDLS and CDR2 is YYNGEE. V lost 3 bases to trimming and J lost 3 bases, with 3 bases between them. CDR3 in amino acids: CASSGEETQYF. In nucleotides, the CDR3 is TGTGCCAGCAGCGGCGAAGAGACCCAGTACTTC.

This rearrangement joins TRBV28 to TRBJ1-2; TRBD1 matches 7 bases. V gave up 5 bases and J gave up 5 bases; unmatched junction bases: 5. The CDR3 runs to 13 residues. Germline-derived CDR1 and CDR2 are MDHEN and SYDVKM. The CDR3 region is CASSPLTGYGYTF. The DNA for the CDR3 is TGTGCCAGCAGTCCTCTGACAGGGTATGGCTACACCTTC.